The 4 T cell receptor beta chains below were found in one sample sequenced in a study of cytotoxic CD8 clonotypes in ibrutinib-treated CLL. Profiling relied on immunoSEQ multiplex PCR, and the TCRdb table lists in-frame clones only, not all of them. The table shows 150,000 to 200,000 clones, with about 88% occurring only once. The sequenced sample was PBMCs, obtained at disease progression, from a patient treated with ibrutinib. Every receptor here comes from a human donor with chronic lymphocytic leukemia.

The chain carries TRBV11-3 and TRBJ2-1, with a weak D call TRBD1 (5 bases). Germline V CDR1 and CDR2: SGHNT, YENEEA. V was pared by 4 bases and J by 5 bases, with 18 bases between. The CDR3 runs 16 residues. CDR3 sequence reads: CASSSRQSSLDNEQFF. In DNA form, the CDR3 reads TGTGCCAGCAGCTCACGACAGTCTTCCCTCGACAATGAGCAGTTCTTC.

This sequence joins TRBV28 and TRBJ1-4, with D unresolved. V lost 3 bases to trimming and J lost 0 bases, with 5 bases between them. The CDR3 spans 14 residues. Germline assignment: CDR1 MDHEN and CDR2 SYDVKM. CDR3 loop: CASSFGATNEKLFF. CDR3 bases: TGTGCCAGCAGTTTCGGGGCAACTAATGAAAAACTGTTTTTT.

The rearrangement links TRBV5-1 to TRBJ1-1; the D is unclear. V gave up 7 bases and J gave up 5 bases, with 18 bases separating them. The CDR3 is 14 amino acids. Germline V lookup: CDR1 SGHRS, CDR2 YFSETQ. The CDR3 bases are TGCGCCAGCGATGACGGTAGGCTGGGAACTGAAGCTTTCTTT. It codes for CASDDGRLGTEAFF.

This clone was observed a single time. The chain employs TRBV19 and TRBJ2-3; D uncertain. This CDR3 is 13 amino acids long. Trimming removed 1 base from V and 6 bases from J, with 8 bases in between. Germline V gene lookup returns CDR1 LNHDA and CDR2 SQIVND (reference sequence). The chain's CDR3 is CASSIGRADTQYF. CDR3 nucleotides: TGTGCCAGTAGTATAGGACGGGCCGATACGCAGTATTTT.